The present T cell receptor beta chain was sequenced within a study of blood T cell repertoires in COVID-19 (dated by TCRdb to the early 2020s). About the full investigation: Collaborator samples came from the United States, Italy and Spain and covered acute and convalescent phases of COVID-19. The dataset comprised deeply sampled blood TCRbeta repertoires from subjects exposed to, actively infected with, or recovered from COVID-19. HLA class I and class II types, where available, came from metadata supplied by the sample provider rather than from assay-based typing. The repertoires were released in a freely available public database meant as a resource for research on the immune response to SARS-CoV-2. The sample metadata nearly always contained a de-identified subject ID, COVID-19 status, age in years and sex. The prospective study material was composed of cDNA or gDNA derived from T cells, B-cell-depleted T cells, or PBMCs. The samples were drawn from the first 160 participants of the ongoing ImmuneRACE study and from 1,254 subjects provided by 6 global collaborators. Broad study findings and their caveats: Clinical and demographic metadata were provided uncurated, with the amount varying by source and participant.

This clone was counted between two and nine times. No cognate antigen has been identified for it. There are no base qualities to consult, and no much larger clone falls within one base. The immunoSEQ Assay, a bias-controlled multiplex PCR, was used to amplify TCRbeta CDR3 regions from genomic DNA. Concerning the study's data processing: Nucleated cell counts per sample were estimated from amplification of reference gene primers within the assay. To quantify the absolute abundance of each unique TCRbeta CDR3 rearrangement, sequence reads were collapsed and filtered. For each sample, productive Simpson clonality was calculated as the square root of Simpson's diversity index over productive rearrangements. As stored in TCRdb, this immuneACCESS dataset retains in-frame rearrangements with V and J assigned. A fraction of the clones does not appear; measured against another copy, unresolved V genes explain less than half of the discrepancy, and the remainder lacks a known reason. V, J and clone size were drawn from that table, and D and trimming were deduced from the DNA. The sample includes 150,000 to 200,000 clones, with about 82% observed a single time. 6.5% to 7% of the sample lies in the top ten.

The germline V gene (reference sequence) supplies CDR1 SGHAT and CDR2 FQDESV. V loses 6 bases of germline sequence and J loses 6 bases, and the interval between the two ends is 11 bases. From cysteine to phenylalanine, the CDR3 is 12 amino acids long. Only the CDR3 DNA stays, 36 bases, in frame from base 1. Whole blood was collected in K2EDTA tubes by collaborating institutions according to the institutions' own protocols. For TCRbeta analysis, collaborator samples were shipped as frozen whole blood, as isolated PBMCs, or as DNA extracted from either sample type. This clonotype originated in a man aged 65 to 85 with active or convalescent COVID-19. Material for sequencing was peripheral blood. The V and J genes are TRBV11-1 and TRBJ1-2; no confident D gene assignment can be made. The sequenced DNA: TGTGCCAGCAGTTTGAGAGGTGATGGCTACACCTTC. Its translation is CASSLRGDGYTF.